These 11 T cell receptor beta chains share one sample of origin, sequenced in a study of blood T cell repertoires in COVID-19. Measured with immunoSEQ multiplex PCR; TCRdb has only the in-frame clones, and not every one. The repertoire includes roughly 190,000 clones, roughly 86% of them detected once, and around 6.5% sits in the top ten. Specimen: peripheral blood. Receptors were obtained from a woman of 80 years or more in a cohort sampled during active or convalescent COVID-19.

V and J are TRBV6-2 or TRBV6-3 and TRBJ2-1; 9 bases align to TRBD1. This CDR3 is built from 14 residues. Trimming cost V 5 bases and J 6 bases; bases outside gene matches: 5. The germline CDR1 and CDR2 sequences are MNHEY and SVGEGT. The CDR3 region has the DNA TGTGCCAGCAGTCCCGGGACAGGGATCAATGAGCAGTTCTTC. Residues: CASSPGTGINEQFF.

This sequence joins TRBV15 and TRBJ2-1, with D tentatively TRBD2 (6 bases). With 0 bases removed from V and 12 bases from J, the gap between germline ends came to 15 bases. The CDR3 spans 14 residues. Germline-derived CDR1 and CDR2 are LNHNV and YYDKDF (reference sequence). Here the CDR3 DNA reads TGTGCCACCAGCAGAGAGGGGGGAGGCTACGGGCAGTTCTTC. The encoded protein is CATSREGGGYGQFF.

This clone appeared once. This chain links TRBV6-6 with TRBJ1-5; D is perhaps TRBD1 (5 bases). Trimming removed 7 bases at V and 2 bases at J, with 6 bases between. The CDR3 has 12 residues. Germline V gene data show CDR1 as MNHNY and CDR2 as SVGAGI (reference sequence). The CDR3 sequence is CASTRGNQPQHF. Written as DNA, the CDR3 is TGTGCCAGCACCAGGGGCAATCAGCCCCAGCATTTT.

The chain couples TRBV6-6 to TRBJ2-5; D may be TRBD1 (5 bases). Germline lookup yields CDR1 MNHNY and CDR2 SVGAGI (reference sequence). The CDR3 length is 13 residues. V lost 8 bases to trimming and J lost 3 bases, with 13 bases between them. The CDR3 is CASGAQTEETQYF. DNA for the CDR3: TGTGCCAGCGGGGCACAGACGGAAGAGACCCAGTACTTC.

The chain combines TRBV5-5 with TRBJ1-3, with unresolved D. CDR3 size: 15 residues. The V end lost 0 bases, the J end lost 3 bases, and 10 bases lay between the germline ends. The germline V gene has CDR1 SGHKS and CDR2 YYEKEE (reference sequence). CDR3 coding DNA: TGTGCCAGCAGCTTGGGGCGGGGAGTTGGAAACACCATATATTTT. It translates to CASSLGRGVGNTIYF.

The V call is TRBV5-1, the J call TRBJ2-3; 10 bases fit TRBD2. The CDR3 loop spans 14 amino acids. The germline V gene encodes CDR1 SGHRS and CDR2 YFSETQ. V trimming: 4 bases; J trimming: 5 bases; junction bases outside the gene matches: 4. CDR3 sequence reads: CASSPGLAEDTQYF. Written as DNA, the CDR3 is TGCGCCAGCAGCCCCGGACTAGCGGAAGATACGCAGTATTTT.

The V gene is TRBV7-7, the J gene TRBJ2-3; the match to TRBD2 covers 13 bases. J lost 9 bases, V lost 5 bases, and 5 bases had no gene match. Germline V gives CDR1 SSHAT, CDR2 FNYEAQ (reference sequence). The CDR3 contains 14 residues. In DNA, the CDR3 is TGTGCCAGCAGCCTTGGGACTAGCGGGGAGACGCAGTATTTT. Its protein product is CASSLGTSGETQYF.

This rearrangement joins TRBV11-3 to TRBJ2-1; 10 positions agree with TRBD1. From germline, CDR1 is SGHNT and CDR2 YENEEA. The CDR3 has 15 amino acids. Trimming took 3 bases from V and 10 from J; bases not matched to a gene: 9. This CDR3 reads CASSFPGQGTGEQFF. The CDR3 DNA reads TGTGCCAGCAGCTTCCCGGGACAGGGGACCGGAGAGCAGTTCTTC.

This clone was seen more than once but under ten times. CDR3 sequence: CASSLGASGAIGEQFF. CDR3 nucleotides: TGTGCCAGCAGCTTAGGGGCTAGCGGGGCCATTGGGGAGCAGTTCTTC. V gene TRBV11-2 combines with J gene TRBJ2-1; 9 bases map to TRBD2. This CDR3 spans 16 amino acids. The V segment lost 1 base and the J segment 10 bases; nucleotides outside the gene matches: 11. Germline V gene sequence: CDR1 SGHAT, CDR2 FQNNGV.

The CDR3 DNA reads as TGCGCCAGCAGCTTGGTGGGGGCGCGAACTGAAGCTTTCTTT. Protein product: CASSLVGARTEAFF. The J gene is TRBJ1-1, the V gene TRBV5-1; perhaps TRBD1 as D (6 bases). The V and J ends lost 0 bases and 5 bases respectively, with 11 bases between them. From germline, CDR1 is SGHRS and CDR2 YFSETQ. The CDR3 runs 14 residues.

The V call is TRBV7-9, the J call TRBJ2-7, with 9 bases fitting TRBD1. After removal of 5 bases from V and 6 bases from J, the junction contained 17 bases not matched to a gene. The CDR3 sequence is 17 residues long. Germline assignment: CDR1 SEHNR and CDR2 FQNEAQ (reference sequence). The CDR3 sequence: CASSAQTAGTGTIEQYF. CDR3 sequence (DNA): TGTGCCAGCAGCGCGCAAACCGCCGGGACAGGGACGATCGAGCAGTACTTC.